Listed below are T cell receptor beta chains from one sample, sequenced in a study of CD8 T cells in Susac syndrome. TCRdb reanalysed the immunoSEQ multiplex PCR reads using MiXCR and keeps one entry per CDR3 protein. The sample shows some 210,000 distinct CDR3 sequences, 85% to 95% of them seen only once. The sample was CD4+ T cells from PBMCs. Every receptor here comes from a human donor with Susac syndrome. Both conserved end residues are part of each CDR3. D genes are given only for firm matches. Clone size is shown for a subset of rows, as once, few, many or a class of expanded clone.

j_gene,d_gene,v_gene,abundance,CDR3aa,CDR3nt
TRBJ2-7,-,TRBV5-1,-,CASSSGAAYEQYF,TGCGCCAGCAGCTCGGGAGCCGCCTACGAGCAGTACTTC
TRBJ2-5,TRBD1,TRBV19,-,CASSIARDRGRVTQYF,TGTGCCAGTAGTATAGCCAGGGACAGGGGGCGGGTGACCCAGTACTTC
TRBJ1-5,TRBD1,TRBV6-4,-,CAIGTGPNQPQHF,TGTGCCATCGGGACAGGGCCGAATCAGCCCCAGCATTTT
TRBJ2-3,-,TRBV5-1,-,CASSLGQTDTQYF,TGTGCCAGCAGCTTAGGGCAGACAGATACGCAGTATTTT
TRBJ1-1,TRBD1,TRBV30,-,CAWRPTTGGNTEAFF,TGTGCCTGGAGACCAACGACAGGGGGGAACACTGAAGCTTTCTTT
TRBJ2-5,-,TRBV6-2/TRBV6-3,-,CASSYSDGSGTQYF,TGTGCCAGCAGTTACTCGGATGGCAGTGGGACCCAGTACTTC
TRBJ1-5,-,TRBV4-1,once,CASSQEGNTNQPQHF,TGCGCCAGCAGCCAAGAAGGGAACACTAATCAGCCCCAGCATTTT
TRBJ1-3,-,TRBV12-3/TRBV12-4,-,CASSFGRVTGNTIYF,TGTGCCAGCAGTTTCGGCAGGGTTACTGGAAACACCATATATTTT
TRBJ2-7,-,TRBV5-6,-,CASSLFISYEQYF,TGTGCCAGCAGCTTGTTCATTTCCTACGAGCAGTACTTC
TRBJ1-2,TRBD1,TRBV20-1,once,CSARQGEVYTF,TGCAGTGCTAGACAGGGGGAAGTGTACACCTTC
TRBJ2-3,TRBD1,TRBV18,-,CASSTQTGAGTDTQYF,TGTGCCAGCTCAACTCAAACAGGGGCCGGCACAGATACGCAGTATTTT
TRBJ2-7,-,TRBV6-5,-,CASSKLRRGEQYF,TGTGCCAGCAGCAAGTTACGTCGGGGCGAGCAGTACTTC
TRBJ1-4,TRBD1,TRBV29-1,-,CSVPGQGNEKLFF,TGCAGCGTCCCCGGACAGGGGAATGAAAAACTGTTTTTT
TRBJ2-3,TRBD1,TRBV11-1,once,CASSSRQGADTQYF,TGTGCCAGCAGCTCGCGACAGGGGGCAGATACGCAGTATTTT
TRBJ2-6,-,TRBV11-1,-,CASSLRVARPGHYSGANVLTF,TGTGCCAGCAGCTTAAGGGTGGCGAGACCGGGACATTACTCTGGGGCCAACGTCCTGACTTTC
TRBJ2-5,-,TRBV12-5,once,CASGRLEETQYF,TGTGCTAGTGGGCGACTAGAAGAGACCCAGTACTTC
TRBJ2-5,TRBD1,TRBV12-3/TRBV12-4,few,CASSRDREETQYF,TGTGCCAGCAGTCGCGACAGGGAAGAGACCCAGTACTTC
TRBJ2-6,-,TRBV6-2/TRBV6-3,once,CAGGSSGANVLTF,TGTGCCGGGGGAAGCTCTGGGGCCAACGTCCTGACTTTC
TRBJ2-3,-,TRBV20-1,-,CSARATDTQYF,TGCAGTGCTAGGGCGACAGATACGCAGTATTTT
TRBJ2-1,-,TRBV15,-,CATSRDGSRGMNEQFF,TGTGCCACCAGCAGAGATGGTTCCAGGGGAATGAATGAGCAGTTCTTC
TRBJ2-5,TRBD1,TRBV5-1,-,CASSLVHDRDETQYF,TGCGCCAGCAGCTTGGTACACGACAGGGATGAGACCCAGTACTTC
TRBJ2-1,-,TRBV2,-,CASSASGFDNEQFF,TGTGCCAGCAGTGCGTCGGGGTTTGACAATGAGCAGTTCTTC
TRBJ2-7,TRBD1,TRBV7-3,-,CASSLRQGRPYEQYF,TGTGCCAGCAGCCTGCGACAGGGCAGGCCCTACGAGCAGTACTTC
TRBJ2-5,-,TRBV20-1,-,CSARDNQETQYF,TGCAGTGCTCGGGACAACCAAGAGACCCAGTACTTC
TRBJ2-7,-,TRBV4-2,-,CASSPLGRQTQYEQYF,TGTGCCAGCAGCCCCTTAGGGAGACAGACTCAATACGAGCAGTACTTC
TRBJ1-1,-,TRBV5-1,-,CASSFLRGTEAFF,TGCGCCAGCAGCTTCCTAAGGGGAACTGAAGCTTTCTTT
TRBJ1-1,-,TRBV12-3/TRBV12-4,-,CASSLERRTEAFF,TGTGCCAGCAGTTTAGAGAGGAGGACTGAAGCTTTCTTT
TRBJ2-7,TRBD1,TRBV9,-,CASSEGQGMYEQYF,TGTGCCAGCAGCGAGGGACAGGGGATGTACGAGCAGTACTTC
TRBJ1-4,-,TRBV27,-,CASSFGQLNEKLFF,TGTGCCAGCAGTTTCGGACAGCTTAATGAAAAACTGTTTTTT
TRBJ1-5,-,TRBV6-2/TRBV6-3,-,CASNPPGGRHQPQHF,TGTGCCAGCAATCCTCCGGGGGGGCGGCATCAGCCCCAGCATTTT
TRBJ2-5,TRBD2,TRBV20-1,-,CSARVSSGLETQYF,TGCAGTGCTAGAGTCAGTAGCGGGTTGGAGACCCAGTACTTC
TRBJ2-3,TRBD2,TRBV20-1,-,CSARGTSEGTDTQYF,TGCAGTGCTAGAGGGACTAGCGAAGGCACAGATACGCAGTATTTT
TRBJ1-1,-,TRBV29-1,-,CSVLLGTPEAFF,TGCAGCGTTCTTTTAGGGACTCCTGAAGCTTTCTTT
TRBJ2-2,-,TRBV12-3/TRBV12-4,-,CASSGGTANTGELFF,TGTGCCAGCAGCGGCGGGACAGCAAACACCGGGGAGCTGTTTTTT
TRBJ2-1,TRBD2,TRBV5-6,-,CASSLFQGGNEQFF,TGTGCCAGCAGCTTGTTTCAGGGAGGGAATGAGCAGTTCTTC
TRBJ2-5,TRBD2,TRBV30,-,CAWKASGETQYF,TGTGCCTGGAAGGCTAGCGGGGAGACCCAGTACTTC
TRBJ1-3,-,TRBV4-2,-,CASSQDHVSSGNTIYF,TGTGCCAGCAGCCAAGACCACGTAAGCTCTGGAAACACCATATATTTT
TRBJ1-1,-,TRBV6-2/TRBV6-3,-,CASSSARTRTTEAFF,TGTGCCAGCAGTTCAGCACGCACCCGTACCACTGAAGCTTTCTTT
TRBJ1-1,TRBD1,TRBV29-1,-,CSVGGQATNTEAFF,TGCAGCGTTGGGGGACAGGCTACGAACACTGAAGCTTTCTTT
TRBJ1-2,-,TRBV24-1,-,CATSDFHGYTF,TGTGCCACCAGTGATTTTCATGGCTACACCTTC